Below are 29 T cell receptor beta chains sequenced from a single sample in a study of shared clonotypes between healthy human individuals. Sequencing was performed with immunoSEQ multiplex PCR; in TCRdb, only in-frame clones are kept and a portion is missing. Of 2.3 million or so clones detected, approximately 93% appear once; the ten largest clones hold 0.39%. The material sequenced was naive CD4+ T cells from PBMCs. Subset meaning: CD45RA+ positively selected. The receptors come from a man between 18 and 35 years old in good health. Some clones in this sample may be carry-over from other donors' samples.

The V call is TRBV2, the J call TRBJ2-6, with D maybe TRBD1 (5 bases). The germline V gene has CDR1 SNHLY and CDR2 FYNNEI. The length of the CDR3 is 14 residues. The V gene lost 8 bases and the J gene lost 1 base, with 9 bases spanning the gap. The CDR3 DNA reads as TGTGCCAGCGGGCAGGGATCTGGGGCCAACGTCCTGACTTTC. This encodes CASGQGSGANVLTF.

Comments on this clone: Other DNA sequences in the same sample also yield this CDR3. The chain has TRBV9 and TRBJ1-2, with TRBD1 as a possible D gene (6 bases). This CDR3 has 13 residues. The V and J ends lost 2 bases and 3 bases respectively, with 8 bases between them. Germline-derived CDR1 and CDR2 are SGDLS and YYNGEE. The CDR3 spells CASSVGGDYGYTF. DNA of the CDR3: TGTGCCAGCAGCGTGGGGGGCGACTATGGCTACACCTTC.

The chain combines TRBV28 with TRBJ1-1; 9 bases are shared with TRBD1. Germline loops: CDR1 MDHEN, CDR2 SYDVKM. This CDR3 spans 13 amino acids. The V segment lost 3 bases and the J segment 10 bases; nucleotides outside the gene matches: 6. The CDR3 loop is CASSLGQGGGAFF. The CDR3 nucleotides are TGTGCCAGCAGTTTGGGACAGGGTGGTGGAGCTTTCTTT.

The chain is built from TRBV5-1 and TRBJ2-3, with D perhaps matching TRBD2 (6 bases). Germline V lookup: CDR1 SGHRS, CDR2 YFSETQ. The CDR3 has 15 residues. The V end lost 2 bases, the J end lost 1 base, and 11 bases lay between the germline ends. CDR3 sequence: CASSLRETRTDTQYF. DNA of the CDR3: TGCGCCAGCAGCTTACGGGAGACGCGCACAGATACGCAGTATTTT.

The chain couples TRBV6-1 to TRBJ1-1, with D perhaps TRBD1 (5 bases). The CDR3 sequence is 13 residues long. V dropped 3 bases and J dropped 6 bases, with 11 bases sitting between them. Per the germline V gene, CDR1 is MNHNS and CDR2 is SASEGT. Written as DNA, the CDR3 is TGTGCCAGCAGTGATATACAGGCGGCTGAAGCTTTCTTT. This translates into CASSDIQAAEAFF.

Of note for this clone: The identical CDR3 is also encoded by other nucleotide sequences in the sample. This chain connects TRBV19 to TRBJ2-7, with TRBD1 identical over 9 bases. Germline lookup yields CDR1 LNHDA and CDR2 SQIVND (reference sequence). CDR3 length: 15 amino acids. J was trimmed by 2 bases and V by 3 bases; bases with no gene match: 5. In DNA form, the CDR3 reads TGTGCCAGTAGTATTTCGGGGACAGGGACCTACGAGCAGTACTTC. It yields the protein CASSISGTGTYEQYF.

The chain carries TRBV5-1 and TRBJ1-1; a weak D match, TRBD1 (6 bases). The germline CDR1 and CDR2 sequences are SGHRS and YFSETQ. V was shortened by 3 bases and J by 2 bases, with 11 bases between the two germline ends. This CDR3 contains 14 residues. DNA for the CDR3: TGCGCCAGCAGCTGGATGGACAGTAACACTGAAGCTTTCTTT. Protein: CASSWMDSNTEAFF.

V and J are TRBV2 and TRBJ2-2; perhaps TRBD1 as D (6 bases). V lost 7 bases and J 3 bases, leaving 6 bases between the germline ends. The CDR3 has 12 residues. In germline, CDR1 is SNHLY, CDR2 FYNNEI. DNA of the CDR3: TGTGCCAGCAACAGGGACACCGGGGAGCTGTTTTTT. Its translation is CASNRDTGELFF.

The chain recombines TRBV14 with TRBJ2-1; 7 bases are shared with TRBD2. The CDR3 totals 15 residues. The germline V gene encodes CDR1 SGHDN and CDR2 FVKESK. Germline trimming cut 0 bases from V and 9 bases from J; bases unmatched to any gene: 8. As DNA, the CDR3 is TGTGCCAGCAGCCAAGATCGGGCGGGAGCTCGTGAGCAGTTCTTC. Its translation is CASSQDRAGAREQFF. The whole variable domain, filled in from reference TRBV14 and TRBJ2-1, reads EAGVTQFPSHSVIEKGQTVTLRCDPISGHDNLYWYRRVMGKEIKFLLHFVKESKQDESGMPNNRFLAERTGGTYSTLKVQPAELEDSGVYFCASSQDRAGAREQFFGPGTRLTVL.

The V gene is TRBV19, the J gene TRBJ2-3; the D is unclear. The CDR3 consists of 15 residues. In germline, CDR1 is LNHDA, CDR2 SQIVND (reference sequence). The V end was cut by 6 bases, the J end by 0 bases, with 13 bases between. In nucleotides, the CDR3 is TGTGCCAGTAGGAAGTGGGCAGTAAGCACAGATACGCAGTATTTT. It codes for CASRKWAVSTDTQYF.

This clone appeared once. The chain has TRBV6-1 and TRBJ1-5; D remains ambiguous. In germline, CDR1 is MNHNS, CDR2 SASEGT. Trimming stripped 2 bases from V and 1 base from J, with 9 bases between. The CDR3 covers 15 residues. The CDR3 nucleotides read TGTGCCAGCAGTGAACAAGGGATAAGCAATCAGCCCCAGCATTTT. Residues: CASSEQGISNQPQHF.

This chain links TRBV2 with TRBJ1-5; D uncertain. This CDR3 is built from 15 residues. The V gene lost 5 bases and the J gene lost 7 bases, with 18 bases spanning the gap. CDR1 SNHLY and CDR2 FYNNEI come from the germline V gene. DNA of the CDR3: TGTGCCAGCAGTATTACCAGCCGCGGGGAACAGCCCCAGCATTTT. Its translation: CASSITSRGEQPQHF.

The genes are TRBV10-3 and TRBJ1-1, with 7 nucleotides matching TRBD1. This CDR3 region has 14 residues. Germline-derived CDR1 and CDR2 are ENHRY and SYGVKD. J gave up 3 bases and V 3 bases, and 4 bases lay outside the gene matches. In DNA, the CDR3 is TGTGCCATCAGTGACCAGGGGGGGGACACTGAAGCTTTCTTT. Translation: CAISDQGGDTEAFF.

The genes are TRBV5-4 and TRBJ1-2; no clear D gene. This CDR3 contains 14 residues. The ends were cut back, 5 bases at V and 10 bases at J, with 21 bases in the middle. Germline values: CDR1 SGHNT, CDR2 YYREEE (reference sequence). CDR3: CASSWRVGSPIYTF. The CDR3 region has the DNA TGTGCCAGCAGTTGGAGAGTGGGAAGCCCCATCTACACCTTC.

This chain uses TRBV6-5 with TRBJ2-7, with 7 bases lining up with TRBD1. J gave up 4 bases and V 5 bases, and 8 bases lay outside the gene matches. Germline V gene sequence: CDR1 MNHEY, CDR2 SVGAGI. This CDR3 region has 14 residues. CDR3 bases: TGTGCCAGCAGTCAAACAGGGGTTTCTTACGAGCAGTACTTC. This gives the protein CASSQTGVSYEQYF.

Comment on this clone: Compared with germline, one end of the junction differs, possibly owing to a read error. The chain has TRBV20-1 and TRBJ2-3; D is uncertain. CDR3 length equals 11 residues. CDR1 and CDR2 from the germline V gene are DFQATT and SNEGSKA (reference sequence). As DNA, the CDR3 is TGCAGTTCCGCGAGCAGAGATACGCAGTATTTT. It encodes CSSASRDTQYF.

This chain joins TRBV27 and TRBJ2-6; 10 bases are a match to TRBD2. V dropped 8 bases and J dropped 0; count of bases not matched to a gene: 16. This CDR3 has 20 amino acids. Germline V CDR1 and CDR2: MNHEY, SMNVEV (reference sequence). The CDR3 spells CASARAAGGPFSSGANVLTF. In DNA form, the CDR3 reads TGTGCCAGCGCCAGAGCAGCGGGAGGGCCTTTTAGCTCTGGGGCCAACGTCCTGACTTTC.

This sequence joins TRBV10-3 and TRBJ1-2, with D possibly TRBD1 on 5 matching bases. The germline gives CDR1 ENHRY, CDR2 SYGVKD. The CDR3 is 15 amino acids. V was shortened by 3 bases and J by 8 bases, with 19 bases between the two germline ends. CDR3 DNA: TGTGCCATCAGTGACGTCGACAGAGGGATGAAGGGCTACACCTTC. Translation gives CAISDVDRGMKGYTF.

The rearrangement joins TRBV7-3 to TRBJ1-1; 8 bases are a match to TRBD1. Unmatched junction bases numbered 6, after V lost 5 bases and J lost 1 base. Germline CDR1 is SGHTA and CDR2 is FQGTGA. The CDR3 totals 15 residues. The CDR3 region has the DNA TGTGCCAGCAGCGCCACAACAGGGGGGAACACTGAAGCTTTCTTT. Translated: CASSATTGGNTEAFF.

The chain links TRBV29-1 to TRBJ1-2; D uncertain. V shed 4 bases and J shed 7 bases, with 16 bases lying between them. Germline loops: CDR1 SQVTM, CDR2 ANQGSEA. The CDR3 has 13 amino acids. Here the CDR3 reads CSVADTEEGGYTF. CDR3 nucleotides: TGCAGCGTTGCCGACACCGAGGAGGGTGGCTACACCTTC.

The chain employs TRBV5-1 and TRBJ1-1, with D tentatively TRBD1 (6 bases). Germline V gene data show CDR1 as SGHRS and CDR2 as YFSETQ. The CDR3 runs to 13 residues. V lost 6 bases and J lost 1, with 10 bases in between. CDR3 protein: CASKSGENTEAFF. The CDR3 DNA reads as TGCGCCAGCAAGTCAGGGGAGAACACTGAAGCTTTCTTT. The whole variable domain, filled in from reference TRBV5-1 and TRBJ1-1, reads KAGVTQTPRYLIKTRGQQVTLSCSPISGHRSVSWYQQTPGQGLQFLFEYFSETQRNKGNFPGRFSGRQFSNSRSEMNVSTLELGDSALYLCASKSGENTEAFFGQGTRLTVV.

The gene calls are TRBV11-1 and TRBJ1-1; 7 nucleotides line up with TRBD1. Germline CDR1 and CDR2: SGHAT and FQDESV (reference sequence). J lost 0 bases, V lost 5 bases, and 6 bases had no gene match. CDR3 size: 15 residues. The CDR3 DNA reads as TGTGCCAGCAGCGTTCCGGGACAGCTGAACACTGAAGCTTTCTTT. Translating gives CASSVPGQLNTEAFF.

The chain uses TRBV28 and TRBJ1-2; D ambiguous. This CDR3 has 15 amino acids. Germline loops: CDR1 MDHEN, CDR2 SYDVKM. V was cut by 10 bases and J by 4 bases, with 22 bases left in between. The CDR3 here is CATQSGEGRSYGYTF. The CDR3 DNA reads TGTGCCACCCAGTCGGGAGAGGGAAGGAGCTATGGCTACACCTTC.

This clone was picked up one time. CDR3 nucleotides: TGTGCCAGCAGCGGGATAGGGGTTTATACGCAGTATTTT. Its translation: CASSGIGVYTQYF. J is TRBJ2-3 and V is TRBV9; D possibly corresponds to TRBD1 (5 bases). This CDR3 is built from 13 residues. Germline CDR1 SGDLS, CDR2 YYNGEE. The V end was cut by 3 bases, the J end by 7 bases, with 12 bases between.

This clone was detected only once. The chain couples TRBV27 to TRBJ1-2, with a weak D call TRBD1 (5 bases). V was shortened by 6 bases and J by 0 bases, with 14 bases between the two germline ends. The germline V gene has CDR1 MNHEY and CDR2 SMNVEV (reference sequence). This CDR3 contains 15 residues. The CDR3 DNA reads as TGTGCCAGCAGACCCTTCCAGGGTACTAACTATGGCTACACCTTC. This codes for CASRPFQGTNYGYTF.

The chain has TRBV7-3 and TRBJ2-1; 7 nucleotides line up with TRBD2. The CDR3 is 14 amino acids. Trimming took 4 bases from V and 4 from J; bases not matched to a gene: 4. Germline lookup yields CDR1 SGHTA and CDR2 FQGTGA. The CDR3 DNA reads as TGTGCCAGCAGCTGGGCTAGCGGATACAATGAGCAGTTCTTC. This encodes CASSWASGYNEQFF.

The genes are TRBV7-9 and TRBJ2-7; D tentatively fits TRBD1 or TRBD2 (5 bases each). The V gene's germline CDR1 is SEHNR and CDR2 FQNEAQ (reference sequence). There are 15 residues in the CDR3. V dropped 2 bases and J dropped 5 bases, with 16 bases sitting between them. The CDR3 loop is CASSLTGTGPHEQYF. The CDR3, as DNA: TGTGCCAGCAGCTTAACCGGGACCGGGCCCCACGAGCAGTACTTC.

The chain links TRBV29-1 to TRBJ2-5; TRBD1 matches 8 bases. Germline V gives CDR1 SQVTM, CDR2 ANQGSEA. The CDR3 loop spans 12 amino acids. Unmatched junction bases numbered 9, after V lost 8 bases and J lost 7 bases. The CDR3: CSTEGRGRTQYF. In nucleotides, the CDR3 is TGCAGCACGGAGGGCAGGGGGCGGACCCAGTACTTC.

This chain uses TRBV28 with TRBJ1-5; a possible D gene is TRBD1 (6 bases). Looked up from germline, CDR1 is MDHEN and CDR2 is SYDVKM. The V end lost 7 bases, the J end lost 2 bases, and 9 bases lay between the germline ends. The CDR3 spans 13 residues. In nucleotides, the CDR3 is TGTGCCAGCACCGCAGGGGGCAATCAGCCCCAGCATTTT. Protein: CASTAGGNQPQHF. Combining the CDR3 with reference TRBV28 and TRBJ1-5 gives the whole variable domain DVKVTQSSRYLVKRTGEKVFLECVQDMDHENMFWYRQDPGLGLRLIYFSYDVKMKEKGDIPEGYSVSREKKERFSLILESASTNQTSMYLCASTAGGNQPQHFGDGTRLSIL.